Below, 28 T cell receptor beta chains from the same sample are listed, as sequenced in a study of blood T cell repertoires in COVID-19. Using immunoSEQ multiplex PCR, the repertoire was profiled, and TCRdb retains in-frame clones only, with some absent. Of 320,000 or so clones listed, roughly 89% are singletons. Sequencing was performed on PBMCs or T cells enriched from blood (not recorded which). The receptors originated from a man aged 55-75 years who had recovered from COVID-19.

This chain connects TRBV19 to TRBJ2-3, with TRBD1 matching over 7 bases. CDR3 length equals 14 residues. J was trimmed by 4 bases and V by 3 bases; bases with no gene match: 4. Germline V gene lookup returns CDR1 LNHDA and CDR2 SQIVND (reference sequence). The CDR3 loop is CASSIRQGADTQYF. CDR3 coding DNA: TGTGCCAGTAGTATCCGGCAGGGGGCAGATACGCAGTATTTT. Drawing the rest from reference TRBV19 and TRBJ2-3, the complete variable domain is DGGITQSPKYLFRKEGQNVTLSCEQNLNHDAMYWYRQDPGQGLRLIYYSQIVNDFQKGDIAEGYSVSREKKESFPLTVTSAQKNPTAFYLCASSIRQGADTQYFGPGTRLTVL.

The CDR3 DNA reads as TGTGCCAGCAGCTTGACAGGGGAAACTGGAAACACCATATATTTT. This sequence encodes CASSLTGETGNTIYF. V gene TRBV7-3 combines with J gene TRBJ1-3; 8 nucleotides align to TRBD1. V shed 3 bases, J shed 2 bases, and the junction held 3 bases outside the gene matches. The CDR3 totals 15 residues. CDR1 and CDR2 (germline): SGHTA, FQGTGA.

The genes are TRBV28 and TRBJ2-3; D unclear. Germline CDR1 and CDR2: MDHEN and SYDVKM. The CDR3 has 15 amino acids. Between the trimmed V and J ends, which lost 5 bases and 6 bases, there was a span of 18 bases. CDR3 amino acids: CASSVGPPVLDTQYF. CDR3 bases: TGTGCCAGCAGTGTGGGCCCCCCGGTATTGGATACGCAGTATTTT.

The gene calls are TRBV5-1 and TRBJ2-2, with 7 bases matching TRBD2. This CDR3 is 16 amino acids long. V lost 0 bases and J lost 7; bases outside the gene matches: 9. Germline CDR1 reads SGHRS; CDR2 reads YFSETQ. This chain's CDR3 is CASSLEAAGVNGELFF. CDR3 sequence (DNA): TGCGCCAGCAGCTTGGAGGCGGCGGGAGTGAACGGGGAGCTGTTTTTT.

The CDR3 DNA sequence: TGTGCCAGCAGCCAAGATCGCGGCGGGAGAGGTCAGCCCCAGCATTTT. Residues: CASSQDRGGRGQPQHF. V gene TRBV4-2 combines with J gene TRBJ1-5; no firm D call. This CDR3 has 16 amino acids. The V gene's germline CDR1 is LGHNA and CDR2 YNFKEQ. The V end was cut by 0 bases, the J end by 6 bases, with 15 bases between.

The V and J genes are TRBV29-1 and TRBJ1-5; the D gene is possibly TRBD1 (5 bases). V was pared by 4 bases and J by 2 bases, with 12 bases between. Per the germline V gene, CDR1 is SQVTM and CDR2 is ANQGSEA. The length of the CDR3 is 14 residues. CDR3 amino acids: CSVGSGGGNQPQHF. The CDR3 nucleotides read TGCAGCGTTGGGTCCGGGGGAGGCAATCAGCCCCAGCATTTT.

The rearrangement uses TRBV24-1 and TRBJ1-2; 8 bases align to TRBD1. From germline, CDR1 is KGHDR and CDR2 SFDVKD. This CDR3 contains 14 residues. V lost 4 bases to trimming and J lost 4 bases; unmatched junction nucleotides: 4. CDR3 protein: CATSDQGTGYGYTF. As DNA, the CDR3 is TGTGCCACCAGTGACCAAGGGACAGGCTATGGCTACACCTTC.

The CDR3 is CASSLLGAFYNEQFF. Here the CDR3 DNA reads TGTGCCAGCAGTTTATTGGGAGCTTTCTACAATGAGCAGTTCTTC. V and J are TRBV27 and TRBJ2-1; D is possibly TRBD2 (5 bases). Trimming shortened V by 1 base and J by 3 bases, and 10 bases separated the two germline ends. Germline assignment: CDR1 MNHEY and CDR2 SMNVEV (reference sequence). The CDR3 is made up of 15 amino acids.

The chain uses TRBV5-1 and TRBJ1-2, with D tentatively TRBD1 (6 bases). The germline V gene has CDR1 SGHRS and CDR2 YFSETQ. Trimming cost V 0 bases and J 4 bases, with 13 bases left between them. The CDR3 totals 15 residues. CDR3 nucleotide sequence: TGCGCCAGCAGCTTGGCTGGGGGCAAGGTCTATGGCTACACCTTC. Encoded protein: CASSLAGGKVYGYTF. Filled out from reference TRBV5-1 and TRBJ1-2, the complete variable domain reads KAGVTQTPRYLIKTRGQQVTLSCSPISGHRSVSWYQQTPGQGLQFLFEYFSETQRNKGNFPGRFSGRQFSNSRSEMNVSTLELGDSALYLCASSLAGGKVYGYTFGSGTRLTVV.

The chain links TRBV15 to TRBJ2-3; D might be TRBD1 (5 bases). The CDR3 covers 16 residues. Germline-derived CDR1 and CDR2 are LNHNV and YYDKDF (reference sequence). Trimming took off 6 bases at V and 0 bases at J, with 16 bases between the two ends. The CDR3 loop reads CATSTGSNPSTDTQYF. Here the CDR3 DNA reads TGTGCCACCAGTACAGGATCTAATCCTAGCACAGATACGCAGTATTTT.

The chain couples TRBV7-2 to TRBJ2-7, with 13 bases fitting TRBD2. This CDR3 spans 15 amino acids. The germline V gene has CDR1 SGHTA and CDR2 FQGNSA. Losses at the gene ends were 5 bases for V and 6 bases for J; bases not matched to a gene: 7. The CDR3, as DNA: TGTGCCAGCAGCCCCCGACTAGCGGGAGGAGGCGAGCAGTACTTC. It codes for CASSPRLAGGGEQYF.

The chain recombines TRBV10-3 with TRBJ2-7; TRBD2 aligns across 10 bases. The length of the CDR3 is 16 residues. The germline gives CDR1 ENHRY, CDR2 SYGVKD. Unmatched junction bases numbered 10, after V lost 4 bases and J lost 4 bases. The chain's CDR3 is CAISASSGSSWYEQYF. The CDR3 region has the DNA TGTGCCATCAGTGCTTCTAGCGGGAGTTCTTGGTACGAGCAGTACTTC.

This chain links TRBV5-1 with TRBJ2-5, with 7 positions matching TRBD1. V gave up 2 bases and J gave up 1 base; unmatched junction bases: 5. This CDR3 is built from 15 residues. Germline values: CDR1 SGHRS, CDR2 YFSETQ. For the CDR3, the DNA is TGCGCCAGCAGCTTCGGACAGGCGCGCCAAGAGACCCAGTACTTC. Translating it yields CASSFGQARQETQYF. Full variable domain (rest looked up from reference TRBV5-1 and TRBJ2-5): KAGVTQTPRYLIKTRGQQVTLSCSPISGHRSVSWYQQTPGQGLQFLFEYFSETQRNKGNFPGRFSGRQFSNSRSEMNVSTLELGDSALYLCASSFGQARQETQYFGPGTRLLVL.

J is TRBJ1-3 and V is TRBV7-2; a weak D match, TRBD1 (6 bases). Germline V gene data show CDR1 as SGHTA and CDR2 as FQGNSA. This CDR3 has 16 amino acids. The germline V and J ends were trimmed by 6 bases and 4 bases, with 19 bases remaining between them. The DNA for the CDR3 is TGTGCCAGCAGTTCATCGGGGGGCGCACTAGGAAACACCATATATTTT. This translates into CASSSSGGALGNTIYF.

CDR3 amino acids: CATSDSGQGHGYTF. For the CDR3, the DNA is TGTGCCACCAGTGACTCGGGACAGGGTCATGGCTACACCTTC. The chain combines TRBV24-1 with TRBJ1-2, with TRBD1 identical over 9 bases. This CDR3 region has 14 residues. CDR1 and CDR2 (germline): KGHDR, SFDVKD. The trim removed 4 bases at V and 6 bases at J, leaving 5 bases unmatched.

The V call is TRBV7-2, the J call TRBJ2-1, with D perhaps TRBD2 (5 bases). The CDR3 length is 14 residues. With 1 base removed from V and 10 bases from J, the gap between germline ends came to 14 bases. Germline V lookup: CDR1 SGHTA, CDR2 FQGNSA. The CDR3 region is CASSLERVSGEQFF. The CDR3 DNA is TGTGCCAGCAGCTTAGAACGGGTCTCGGGAGAGCAGTTCTTC.

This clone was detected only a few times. This chain's CDR3 is CASTASSGNTIYF. The DNA of the CDR3 is TGTGCCAGCACCGCGAGCTCTGGAAACACCATATATTTT. V is TRBV28 and J is TRBJ1-3; D remains ambiguous. CDR1 and CDR2 from the germline V gene are MDHEN and SYDVKM. Deletions cut 7 bases from V and 0 bases from J, with 7 bases between. The CDR3 runs 13 residues.

The CDR3 nucleotides read TGTGCCAGCAGCGTAGACGGGAGGGTAACCCCGGAACAGGAGTATTTT. Translated, it gives CASSVDGRVTPEQEYF. The rearrangement joins TRBV9 to TRBJ2-3, with TRBD2 identical over 8 bases. The CDR3 contains 16 residues. With 0 bases clipped from V and 13 bases from J, the junction kept 16 bases outside the gene matches. Germline V gene data show CDR1 as SGDLS and CDR2 as YYNGEE.

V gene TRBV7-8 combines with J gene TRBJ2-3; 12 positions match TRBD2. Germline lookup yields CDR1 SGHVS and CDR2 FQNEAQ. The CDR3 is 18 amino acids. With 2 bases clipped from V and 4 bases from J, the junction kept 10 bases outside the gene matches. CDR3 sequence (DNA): TGTGCCAGCAGCTTACCCGCTAGCGGGAGGGCCTACCCAGATACGCAGTATTTT. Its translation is CASSLPASGRAYPDTQYF.

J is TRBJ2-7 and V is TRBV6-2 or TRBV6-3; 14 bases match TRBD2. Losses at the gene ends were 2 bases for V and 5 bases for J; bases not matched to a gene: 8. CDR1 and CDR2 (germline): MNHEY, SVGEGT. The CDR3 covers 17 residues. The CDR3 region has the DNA TGTGCCAGCAGTTACCAAGGGACTAGCGGGAGAGGGAACGAGCAGTACTTC. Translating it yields CASSYQGTSGRGNEQYF.

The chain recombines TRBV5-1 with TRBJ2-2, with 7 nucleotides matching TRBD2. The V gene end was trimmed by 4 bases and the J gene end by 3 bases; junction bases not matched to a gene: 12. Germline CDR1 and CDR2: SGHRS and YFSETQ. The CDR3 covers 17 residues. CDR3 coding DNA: TGCGCCAGCAGCCACCGCCGGGGGGAGACTGACACCGGGGAGCTGTTTTTT. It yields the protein CASSHRRGETDTGELFF.

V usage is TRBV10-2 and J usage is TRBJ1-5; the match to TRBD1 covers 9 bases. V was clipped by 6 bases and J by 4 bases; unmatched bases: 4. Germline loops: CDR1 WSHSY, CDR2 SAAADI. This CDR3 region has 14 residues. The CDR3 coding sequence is TGCGCCAGCAGGACAGGGACAGGGAATCAGCCCCAGCATTTT. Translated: CASRTGTGNQPQHF.

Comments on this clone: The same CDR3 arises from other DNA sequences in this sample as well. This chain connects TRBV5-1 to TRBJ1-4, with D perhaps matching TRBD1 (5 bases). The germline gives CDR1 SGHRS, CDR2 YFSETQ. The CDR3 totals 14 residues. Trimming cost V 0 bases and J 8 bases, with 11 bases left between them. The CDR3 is CASSLGQGSEKLFF. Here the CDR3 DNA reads TGCGCCAGCAGCTTGGGGCAGGGTAGCGAAAAACTGTTTTTT.

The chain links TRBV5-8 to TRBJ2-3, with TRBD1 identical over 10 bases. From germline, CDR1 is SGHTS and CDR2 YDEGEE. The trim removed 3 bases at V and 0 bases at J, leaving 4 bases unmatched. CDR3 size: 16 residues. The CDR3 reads CASSWGQGQSTDTQYF. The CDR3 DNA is TGTGCCAGCAGCTGGGGACAGGGGCAAAGCACAGATACGCAGTATTTT.

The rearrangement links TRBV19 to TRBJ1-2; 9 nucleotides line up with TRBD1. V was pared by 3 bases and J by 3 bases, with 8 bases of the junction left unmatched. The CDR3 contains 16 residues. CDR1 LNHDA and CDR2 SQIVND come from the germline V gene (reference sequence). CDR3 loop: CASSIPGQGRDYGYTF. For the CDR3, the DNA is TGTGCCAGTAGTATCCCCGGACAGGGGAGGGACTATGGCTACACCTTC.

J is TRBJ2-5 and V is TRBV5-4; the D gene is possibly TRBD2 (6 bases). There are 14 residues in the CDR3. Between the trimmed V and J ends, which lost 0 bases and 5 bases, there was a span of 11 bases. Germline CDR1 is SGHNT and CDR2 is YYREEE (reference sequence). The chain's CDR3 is CASSLGGGGETQYF. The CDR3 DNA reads TGTGCCAGCAGCTTGGGGGGAGGTGGCGAGACCCAGTACTTC.

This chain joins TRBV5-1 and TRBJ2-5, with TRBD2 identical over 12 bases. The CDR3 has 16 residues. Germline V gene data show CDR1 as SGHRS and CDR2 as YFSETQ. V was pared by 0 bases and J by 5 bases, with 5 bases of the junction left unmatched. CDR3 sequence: CASSLGLAGVWETQYF. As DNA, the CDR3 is TGCGCCAGCAGCTTGGGACTAGCGGGAGTTTGGGAGACCCAGTACTTC. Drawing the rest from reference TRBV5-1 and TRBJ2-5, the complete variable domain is KAGVTQTPRYLIKTRGQQVTLSCSPISGHRSVSWYQQTPGQGLQFLFEYFSETQRNKGNFPGRFSGRQFSNSRSEMNVSTLELGDSALYLCASSLGLAGVWETQYFGPGTRLLVL.

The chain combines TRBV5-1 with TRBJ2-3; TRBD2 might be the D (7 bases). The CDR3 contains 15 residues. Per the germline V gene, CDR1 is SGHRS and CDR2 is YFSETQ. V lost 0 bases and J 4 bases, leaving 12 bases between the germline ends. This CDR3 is CASSLARGGSDTQYF. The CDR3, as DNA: TGCGCCAGCAGCTTGGCTAGGGGGGGCTCAGATACGCAGTATTTT.